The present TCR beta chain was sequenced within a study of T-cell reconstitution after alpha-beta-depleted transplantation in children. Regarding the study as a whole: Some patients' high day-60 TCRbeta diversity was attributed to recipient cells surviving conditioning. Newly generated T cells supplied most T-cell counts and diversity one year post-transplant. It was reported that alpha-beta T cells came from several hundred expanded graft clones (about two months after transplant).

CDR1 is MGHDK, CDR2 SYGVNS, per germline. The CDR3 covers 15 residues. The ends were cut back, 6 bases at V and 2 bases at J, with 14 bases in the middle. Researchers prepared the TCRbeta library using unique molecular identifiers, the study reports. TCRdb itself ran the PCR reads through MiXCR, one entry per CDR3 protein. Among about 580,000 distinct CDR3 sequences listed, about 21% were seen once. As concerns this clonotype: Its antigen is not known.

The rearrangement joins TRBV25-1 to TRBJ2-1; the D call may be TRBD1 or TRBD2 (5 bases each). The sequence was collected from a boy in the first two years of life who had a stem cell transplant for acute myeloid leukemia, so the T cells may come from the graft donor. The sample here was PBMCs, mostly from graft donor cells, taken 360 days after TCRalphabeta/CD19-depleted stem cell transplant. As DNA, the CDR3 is TGTGCCAGCAGACTAGACAGTGTAGCCTACAATGAGCAGTTCTTC. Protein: CASRLDSVAYNEQFF.